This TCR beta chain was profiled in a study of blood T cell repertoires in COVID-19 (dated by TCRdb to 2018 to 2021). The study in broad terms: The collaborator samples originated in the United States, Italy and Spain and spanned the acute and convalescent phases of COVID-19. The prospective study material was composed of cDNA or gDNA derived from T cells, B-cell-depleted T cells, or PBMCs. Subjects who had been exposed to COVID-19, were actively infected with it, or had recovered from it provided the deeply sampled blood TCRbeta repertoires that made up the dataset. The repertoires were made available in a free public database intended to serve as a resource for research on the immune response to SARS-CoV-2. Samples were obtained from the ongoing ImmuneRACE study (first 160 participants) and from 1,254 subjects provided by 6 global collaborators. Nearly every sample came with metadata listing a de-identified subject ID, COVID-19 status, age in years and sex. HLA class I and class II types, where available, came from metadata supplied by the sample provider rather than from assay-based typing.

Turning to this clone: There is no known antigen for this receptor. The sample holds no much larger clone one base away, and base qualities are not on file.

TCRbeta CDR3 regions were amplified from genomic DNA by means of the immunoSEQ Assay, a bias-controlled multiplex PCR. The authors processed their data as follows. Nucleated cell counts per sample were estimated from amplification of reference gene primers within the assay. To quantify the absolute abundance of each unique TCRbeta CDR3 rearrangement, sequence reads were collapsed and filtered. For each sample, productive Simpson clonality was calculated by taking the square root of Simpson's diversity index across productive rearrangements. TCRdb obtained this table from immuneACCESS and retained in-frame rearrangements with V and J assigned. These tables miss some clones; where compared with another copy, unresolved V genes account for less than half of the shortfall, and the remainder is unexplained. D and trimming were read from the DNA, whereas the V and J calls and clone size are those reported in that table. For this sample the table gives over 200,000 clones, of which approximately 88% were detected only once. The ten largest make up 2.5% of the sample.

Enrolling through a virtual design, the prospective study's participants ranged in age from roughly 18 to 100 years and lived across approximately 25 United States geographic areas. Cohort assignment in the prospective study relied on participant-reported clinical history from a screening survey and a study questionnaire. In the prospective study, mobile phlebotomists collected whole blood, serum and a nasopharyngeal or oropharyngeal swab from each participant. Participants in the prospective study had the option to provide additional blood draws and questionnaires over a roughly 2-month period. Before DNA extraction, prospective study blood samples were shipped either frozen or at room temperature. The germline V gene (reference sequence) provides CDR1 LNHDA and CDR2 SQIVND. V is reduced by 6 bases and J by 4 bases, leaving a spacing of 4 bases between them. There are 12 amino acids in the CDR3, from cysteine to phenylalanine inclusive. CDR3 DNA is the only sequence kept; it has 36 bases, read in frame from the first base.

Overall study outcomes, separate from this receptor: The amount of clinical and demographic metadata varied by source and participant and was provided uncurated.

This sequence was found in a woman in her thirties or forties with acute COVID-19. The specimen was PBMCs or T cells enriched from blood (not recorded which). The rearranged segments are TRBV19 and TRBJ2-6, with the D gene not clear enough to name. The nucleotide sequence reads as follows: TGTGCCAGTAGGTCAGGGGCCAACGTCCTGACTTTC. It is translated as CASRSGANVLTF.